The 18 T cell receptor beta chains in this list originate from one sample, sequenced in a study of human T cells and chemical hapten exposure. The time point: pre-sensitization, week 0. Treatment defined: therapeutic diphenylcyclopropenone sensitization with weekly scalp DPC. TCRdb reprocessed the RACE reads via MiXCR and lists one record per CDR3 protein. This table holds about 120,000 distinct CDR3 sequences, 13% found once. The sequencing here drew on whole blood, taken in connection with sensitization to the hapten diphenylcyclopropenone (DPC). These receptors all stem from a woman under 30 with alopecia areata. Some clones in this sample may be carry-over from other donors' samples.

The rearrangement joins TRBV7-8 to TRBJ2-7; 7 nucleotides match TRBD2. Germline-derived CDR1 and CDR2 are SGHVS and FQNEAQ. CDR3 length equals 14 residues. V lost 5 bases to trimming and J lost 6 bases; unmatched junction nucleotides: 10. CDR3 sequence reads: CASSLSGGRGEQYF. Written as DNA, the CDR3 is TGTGCCAGCAGCCTCTCGGGGGGAAGGGGCGAGCAGTACTTC.

A few counts support this clonotype. The chain links TRBV5-1 to TRBJ1-4; unclear D gene. Trimming removed 4 bases at V and 0 bases at J, with 7 bases between. The germline V gene encodes CDR1 SGHRS and CDR2 YFSETQ. The CDR3 consists of 14 residues. The CDR3 here is CASSQDTTNEKLFF. The CDR3 bases are TGCGCCAGCAGCCAGGATACAACTAATGAAAAACTGTTTTTT.

The chain links TRBV6-2 or TRBV6-3 to TRBJ2-7; D call uncertain. Germline loops: CDR1 MNHEY, CDR2 SVGEGT. CDR3 size: 15 residues. Trimming cost V 4 bases and J 0 bases, with 13 bases left between them. The CDR3 coding sequence is TGTGCCAGCAGTTTCCCGGACCGATTCTCCTACGAGCAGTACTTC. Encoded protein: CASSFPDRFSYEQYF.

This clonotype turned up a few times. The chain is built from TRBV28 and TRBJ1-6; no reliable D call. CDR1 is MDHEN, CDR2 SYDVKM, per germline. The CDR3 runs 15 residues. Trimming took off 3 bases at V and 2 bases at J, with 8 bases between the two ends. CDR3 in DNA: TGTGCCAGCAGTTTCCCGCTCCCCTATAATTCACCCCTCCACTTT. The encoded protein is CASSFPLPYNSPLHF.

This clonotype was counted only a few times. The V and J genes are TRBV9 and TRBJ2-2; a weak D match, TRBD1 (6 bases). CDR1 SGDLS and CDR2 YYNGEE come from the germline V gene. The length of the CDR3 is 17 residues. V lost 5 bases and J lost 0, with 17 bases in between. The CDR3 bases are TGTGCCAGCAGAGGGGGATTTGAGCCCCCGAACACCGGGGAGCTGTTTTTT. Translation: CASRGGFEPPNTGELFF.

V is TRBV6-5 and J is TRBJ2-7, with D unresolved. The CDR3 covers 13 residues. Trimming shortened V by 6 bases and J by 0 bases, and 9 bases separated the two germline ends. Germline V gene data show CDR1 as MNHEY and CDR2 as SVGAGI. The CDR3 sequence: CASREQNSYEQYF. The CDR3 DNA follows: TGTGCCAGCAGAGAACAGAACTCCTACGAGCAGTACTTC.

In this sample, this clonotype turned up many times. This chain uses TRBV5-6 with TRBJ2-3; 8 nucleotides align to TRBD1. From germline, CDR1 is SGHDT and CDR2 YYEEEE. Trimming cost V 4 bases and J 1 base; bases outside gene matches: 8. The CDR3 has 16 residues. Here the CDR3 DNA reads TGTGCCAGCAGCCTCACCGCGGGACAGGGCACAGATACGCAGTATTTT. Translation: CASSLTAGQGTDTQYF.

This clonotype was counted at least ten times. This CDR3 is CASSRVNTGELFF. The CDR3, as DNA: TGTGCCAGCAGCCGAGTGAACACCGGGGAGCTGTTTTTT. The chain uses TRBV14 and TRBJ2-2; D gene uncertain. CDR1 and CDR2 from the germline V gene are SGHDN and FVKESK. Trimming cost V 4 bases and J 1 base, with 4 bases left between them. This CDR3 comprises 13 residues.

The chain combines TRBV15 with TRBJ2-1, with D uncertain. Trimming removed 3 bases at V and 7 bases at J, with 16 bases between. Germline loops: CDR1 LNHNV, CDR2 YYDKDF (reference sequence). This CDR3 is built from 15 residues. Here the CDR3 DNA reads TGTGCCACCAGCAGGGGGTGGTCTTTACCAAATGAGCAGTTCTTC. Its protein product is CATSRGWSLPNEQFF. The complete variable domain, with remaining parts taken from reference TRBV15 and TRBJ2-1, reads DAMVIQNPRYQVTQFGKPVTLSCSQTLNHNVMYWYQQKSSQAPKLLFHYYDKDFNNEADTPDNFQSRRPNTSFCFLDIRSPGLGDTAMYLCATSRGWSLPNEQFFGPGTRLTVL.

This clonotype was seen ten or more times. The gene calls are TRBV18 and TRBJ1-2; D not certain. Per the germline V gene, CDR1 is KGHSH and CDR2 is LQKENI. The CDR3 length is 15 residues. V lost 3 bases and J lost 2, with 13 bases in between. CDR3 nucleotide sequence: TGTGCCAGCTCACCGGGGTGGCAGGAGAACTATGGCTACACCTTC. Encoded protein: CASSPGWQENYGYTF.

The rearrangement links TRBV29-1 to TRBJ1-2; TRBD1 aligns across 9 bases. V was clipped by 7 bases and J by 2 bases; unmatched bases: 11. Germline V gene sequence: CDR1 SQVTM, CDR2 ANQGSEA. This CDR3 has 15 amino acids. CDR3 region: CSARTGVGVNYGYTF. CDR3 nucleotide sequence: TGCAGCGCCCGGACAGGGGTAGGAGTAAACTATGGCTACACCTTC.

The V gene is TRBV4-1, the J gene TRBJ2-3; the D is unclear. The germline V and J ends were trimmed by 0 bases and 0 bases, with 25 bases remaining between them. This CDR3 is 21 amino acids long. Germline CDR1 is MGHRA and CDR2 is YSYEKL. Here the CDR3 reads CASSQDTPHVATTFSTDTQYF. Written as DNA, the CDR3 is TGCGCCAGCAGCCAAGATACCCCCCACGTCGCGACCACATTTAGCACAGATACGCAGTATTTT.

This rearrangement joins TRBV2 to TRBJ1-4; 9 bases map to TRBD1. The CDR3 spans 13 residues. V trimming: 9 bases; J trimming: 7 bases; junction bases outside the gene matches: 6. CDR1 is SNHLY and CDR2 is FYNNEI in the germline V gene. The CDR3 DNA reads TGTGCCAGACGGACAGGGGCGGGTGAAAAACTGTTTTTT. Translating it yields CARRTGAGEKLFF.

This clonotype was recorded a few times. This sequence joins TRBV4-1 and TRBJ2-3, with a tentative D call TRBD2 (6 bases). The V gene lost 1 base and the J gene lost 0 bases, with 8 bases spanning the gap. The germline CDR1 and CDR2 sequences are MGHRA and YSYEKL. CDR3 length: 15 residues. CDR3 residues: CASSQGGLSTDTQYF. In DNA form, the CDR3 reads TGCGCCAGCAGCCAAGGGGGACTTAGCACAGATACGCAGTATTTT.

The chain links TRBV7-6 to TRBJ2-1; the match to TRBD2 covers 8 bases. V shed 1 base, J shed 7 bases, and the junction held 6 bases outside the gene matches. Germline values: CDR1 SGHVS, CDR2 FNYEAQ. The CDR3 totals 15 residues. CDR3 coding DNA: TGTGCCAGCAGCTTAGACGGGGGGGCCGAAAATGAGCAGTTCTTC. Amino acids: CASSLDGGAENEQFF. Drawing the rest from reference TRBV7-6 and TRBJ2-1, the complete variable domain is GAGVSQSPRYKVTKRGQDVALRCDPISGHVSLYWYRQALGQGPEFLTYFNYEAQQDKSGLPNDRFSAERPEGSISTLTIQRTEQRDSAMYRCASSLDGGAENEQFFGPGTRLTVL.

This clonotype has a count of ten or more. This chain connects TRBV29-1 to TRBJ2-6; D remains unclear. CDR3 size: 13 residues. The germline CDR1 and CDR2 sequences are SQVTM and ANQGSEA. Between the trimmed V and J ends, which lost 4 bases and 2 bases, there was a span of 6 bases. DNA for the CDR3: TGCAGCGTTGTGGGGACTGGGGCCAACGTCCTGACTTTC. It is translated as CSVVGTGANVLTF.

This clonotype has more than one count but fewer than ten. The chain recombines TRBV27 with TRBJ2-7; 9 positions agree with TRBD1. Germline-derived CDR1 and CDR2 are MNHEY and SMNVEV (reference sequence). Trimming cost V 5 bases and J 4 bases; bases outside gene matches: 15. This CDR3 has 17 residues. CDR3 nucleotides: TGTGCCAGCAGTCCGGGGGACAGGGAGTCTCCTCGTTACGAGCAGTACTTC. Its translation: CASSPGDRESPRYEQYF.

This clonotype is a singleton in its sample. The rearrangement joins TRBV29-1 to TRBJ2-1, with TRBD2 as a possible D gene (5 bases). Germline loops: CDR1 SQVTM, CDR2 ANQGSEA. Trimming cost V 4 bases and J 0 bases, with 13 bases left between them. There are 15 residues in the CDR3. CDR3 coding DNA: TGCAGCGTTGTAGCAGCGGCTAGCTCCTACAATGAGCAGTTCTTC. Encoded protein: CSVVAAASSYNEQFF.